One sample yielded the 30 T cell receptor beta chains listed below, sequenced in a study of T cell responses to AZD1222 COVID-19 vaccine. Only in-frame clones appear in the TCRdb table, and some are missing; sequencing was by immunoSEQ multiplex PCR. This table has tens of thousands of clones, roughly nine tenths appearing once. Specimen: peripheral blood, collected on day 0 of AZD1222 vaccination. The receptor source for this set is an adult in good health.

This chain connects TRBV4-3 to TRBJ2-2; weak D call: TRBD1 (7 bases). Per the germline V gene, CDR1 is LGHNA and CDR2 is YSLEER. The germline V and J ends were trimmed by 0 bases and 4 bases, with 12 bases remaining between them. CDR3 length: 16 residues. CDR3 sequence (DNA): TGCGCCAGCAGCCAAGATCCAGGGGGGCGCACCGGGGAGCTGTTTTTT. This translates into CASSQDPGGRTGELFF.

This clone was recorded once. The DNA of the CDR3 is TGTGCCAGCAGCTTAAGAAGACTAGCGGGCTACGAGCAGTACTTC. This codes for CASSLRRLAGYEQYF. The chain combines TRBV11-2 with TRBJ2-7; 10 nucleotides line up with TRBD2. J lost 3 bases, V lost 2 bases, and 4 bases had no gene match. There are 15 residues in the CDR3. The V gene's germline CDR1 is SGHAT and CDR2 FQNNGV.

CDR3 protein: CASSYDFITDTQYF. The CDR3, as DNA: TGTGCCAGCAGTTATGACTTCATCACAGATACGCAGTATTTT. The rearrangement joins TRBV6-2 or TRBV6-3 to TRBJ2-3, with unresolved D. The CDR3 has 14 amino acids. Germline assignment: CDR1 MNHEY and CDR2 SVGEGT. Trimming left V 3 bases short and J 2 bases short, with 9 bases between.

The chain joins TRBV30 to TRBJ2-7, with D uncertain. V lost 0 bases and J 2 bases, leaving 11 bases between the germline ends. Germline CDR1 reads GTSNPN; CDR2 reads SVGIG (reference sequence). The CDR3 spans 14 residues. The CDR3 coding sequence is TGTGCCTGGAGTGTACAAAGCACTGCCTACGAGCAGTACTTC. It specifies CAWSVQSTAYEQYF.

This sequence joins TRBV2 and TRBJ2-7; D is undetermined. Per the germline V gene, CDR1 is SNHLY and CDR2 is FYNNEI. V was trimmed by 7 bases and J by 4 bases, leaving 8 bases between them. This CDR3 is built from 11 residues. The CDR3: CASKLSYEQYF. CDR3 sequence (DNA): TGTGCCAGCAAACTAAGTTACGAGCAGTACTTC. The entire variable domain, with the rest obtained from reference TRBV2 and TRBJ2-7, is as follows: EPEVTQTPSHQVTQMGQEVILRCVPISNHLYFYWYRQILGQKVEFLVSFYNNEISEKSEIFDDQFSVERPDGSNFTLKIRSTKLEDSAMYFCASKLSYEQYFGPGTRLTVT.

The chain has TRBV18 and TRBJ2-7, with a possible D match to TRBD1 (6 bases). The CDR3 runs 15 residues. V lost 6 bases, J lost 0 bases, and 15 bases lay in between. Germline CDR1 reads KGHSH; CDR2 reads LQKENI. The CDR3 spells CASSPTGSSSYEQYF. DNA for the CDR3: TGTGCCAGCTCGCCTACAGGGTCAAGCTCCTACGAGCAGTACTTC.

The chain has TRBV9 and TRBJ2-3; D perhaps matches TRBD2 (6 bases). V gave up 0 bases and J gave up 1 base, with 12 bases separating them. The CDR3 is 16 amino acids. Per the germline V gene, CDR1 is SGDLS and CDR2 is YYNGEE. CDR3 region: CASSVVPSAGTDTQYF. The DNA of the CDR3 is TGTGCCAGCAGCGTAGTCCCTAGCGCGGGCACAGATACGCAGTATTTT.

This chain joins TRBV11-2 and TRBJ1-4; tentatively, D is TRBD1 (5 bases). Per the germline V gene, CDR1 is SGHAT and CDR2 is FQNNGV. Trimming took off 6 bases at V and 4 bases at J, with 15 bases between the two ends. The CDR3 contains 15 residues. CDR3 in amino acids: CASRDSQGINEKLFF. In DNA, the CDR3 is TGTGCCAGCAGAGACAGCCAAGGGATTAATGAAAAACTGTTTTTT.

The CDR3 loop is CASRSTGRGQFF. CDR3 sequence (DNA): TGTGCCAGCAGATCCACGGGACGGGGGCAGTTCTTC. This chain uses TRBV6-5 with TRBJ2-1; D might be TRBD1 or TRBD2, each matching 5 bases. Germline values: CDR1 MNHEY, CDR2 SVGAGI. The CDR3 is 12 residues long. V was shortened by 6 bases and J by 12 bases, with 15 bases between the two germline ends.

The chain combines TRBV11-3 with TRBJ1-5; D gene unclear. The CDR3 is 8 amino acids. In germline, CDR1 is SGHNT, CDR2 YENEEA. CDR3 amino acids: CGNQPQHF. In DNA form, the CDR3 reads TGTGGCAATCAGCCCCAGCATTTT.

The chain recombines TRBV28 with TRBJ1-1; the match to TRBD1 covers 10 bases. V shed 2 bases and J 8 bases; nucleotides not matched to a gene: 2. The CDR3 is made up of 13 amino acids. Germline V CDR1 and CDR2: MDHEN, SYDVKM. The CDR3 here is CASSLADRGEAFF. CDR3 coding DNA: TGTGCCAGCAGTTTAGCGGACAGGGGGGAAGCTTTCTTT.

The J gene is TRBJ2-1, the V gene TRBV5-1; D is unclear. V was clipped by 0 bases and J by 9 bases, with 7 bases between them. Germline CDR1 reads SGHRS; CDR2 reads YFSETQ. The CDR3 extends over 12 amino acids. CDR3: CASSLGSGEQFF. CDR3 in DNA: TGCGCCAGCAGCTTGGGTTCAGGTGAGCAGTTCTTC.

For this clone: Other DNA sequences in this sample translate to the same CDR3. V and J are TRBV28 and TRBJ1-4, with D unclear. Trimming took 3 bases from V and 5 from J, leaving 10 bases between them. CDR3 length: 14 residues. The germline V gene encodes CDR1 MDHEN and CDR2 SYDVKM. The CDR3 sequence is CASSLTATNEKLFF. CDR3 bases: TGTGCCAGCAGTTTGACGGCCACGAATGAAAAACTGTTTTTT.

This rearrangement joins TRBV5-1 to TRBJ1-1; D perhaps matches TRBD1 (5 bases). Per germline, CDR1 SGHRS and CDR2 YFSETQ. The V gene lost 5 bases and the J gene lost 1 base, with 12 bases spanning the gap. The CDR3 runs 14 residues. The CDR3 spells CASRNGASNTEAFF. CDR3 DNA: TGCGCCAGCAGAAACGGGGCGTCGAACACTGAAGCTTTCTTT.

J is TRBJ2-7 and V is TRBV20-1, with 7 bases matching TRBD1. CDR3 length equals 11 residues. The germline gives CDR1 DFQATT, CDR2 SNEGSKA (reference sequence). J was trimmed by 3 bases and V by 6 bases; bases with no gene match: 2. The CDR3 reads CSAPGGYEQYF. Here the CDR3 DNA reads TGCAGTGCCCCAGGGGGCTACGAGCAGTACTTC.

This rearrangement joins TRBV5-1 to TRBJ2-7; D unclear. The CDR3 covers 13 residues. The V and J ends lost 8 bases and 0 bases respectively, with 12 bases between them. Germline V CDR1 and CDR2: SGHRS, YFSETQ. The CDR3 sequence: CASMPDNSYEQYF. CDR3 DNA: TGCGCCAGTATGCCGGATAACTCCTACGAGCAGTACTTC.

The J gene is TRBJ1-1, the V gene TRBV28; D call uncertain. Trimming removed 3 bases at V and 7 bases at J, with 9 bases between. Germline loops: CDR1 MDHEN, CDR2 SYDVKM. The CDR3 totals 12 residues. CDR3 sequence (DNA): TGTGCCAGCAGTTTCGGCGTTTTTGAAGCTTTCTTT. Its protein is CASSFGVFEAFF.

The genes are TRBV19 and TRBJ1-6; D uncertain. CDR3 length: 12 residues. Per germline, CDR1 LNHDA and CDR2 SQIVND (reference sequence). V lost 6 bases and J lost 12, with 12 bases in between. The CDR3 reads CASSLPGEPLHF. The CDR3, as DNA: TGTGCCAGTAGCCTCCCCGGTGAACCCCTCCACTTT.

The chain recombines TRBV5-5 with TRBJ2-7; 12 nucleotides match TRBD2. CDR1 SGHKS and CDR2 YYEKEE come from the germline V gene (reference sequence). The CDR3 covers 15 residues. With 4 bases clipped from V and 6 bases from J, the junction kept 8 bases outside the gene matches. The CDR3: CASSVLAGGSGEQYF. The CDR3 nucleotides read TGTGCCAGCAGCGTACTAGCGGGAGGATCGGGCGAGCAGTACTTC. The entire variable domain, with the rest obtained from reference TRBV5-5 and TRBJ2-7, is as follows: DAGVTQSPTHLIKTRGQQVTLRCSPISGHKSVSWYQQVLGQGPQFIFQYYEKEERGRGNFPDRFSARQFPNYSSELNVNALLLGDSALYLCASSVLAGGSGEQYFGPGTRLTVT.

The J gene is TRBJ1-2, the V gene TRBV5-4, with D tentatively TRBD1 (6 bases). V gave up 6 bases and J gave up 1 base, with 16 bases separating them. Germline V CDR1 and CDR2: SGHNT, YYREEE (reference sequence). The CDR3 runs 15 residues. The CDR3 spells CASTDGQYINYGYTF. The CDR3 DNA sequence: TGTGCCAGCACCGACGGACAGTATATTAACTATGGCTACACCTTC.

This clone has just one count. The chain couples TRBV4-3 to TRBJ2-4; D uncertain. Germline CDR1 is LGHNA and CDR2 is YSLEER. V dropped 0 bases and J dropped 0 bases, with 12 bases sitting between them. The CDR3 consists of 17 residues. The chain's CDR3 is CASSQDGQTLAKNIQYF. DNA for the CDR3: TGCGCCAGCAGCCAAGACGGGCAGACATTAGCCAAAAACATTCAGTACTTC.

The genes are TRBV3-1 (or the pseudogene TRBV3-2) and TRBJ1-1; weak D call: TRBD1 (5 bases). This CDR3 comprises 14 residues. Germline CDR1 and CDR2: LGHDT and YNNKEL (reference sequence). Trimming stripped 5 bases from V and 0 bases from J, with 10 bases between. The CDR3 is CASSSQGVNTEAFF. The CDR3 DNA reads TGTGCCAGCAGCTCACAAGGGGTGAACACTGAAGCTTTCTTT.

The CDR3 here is CASSQRGGSDYEQYF. CDR3 sequence (DNA): TGTGCCAGCAGCCAGAGGGGCGGCAGTGACTACGAGCAGTACTTC. The rearrangement uses TRBV11-2 and TRBJ2-7, with D perhaps given as TRBD1 or TRBD2 (5 bases each). The V end was cut by 5 bases, the J end by 3 bases, with 17 bases between. The length of the CDR3 is 15 residues. Germline V CDR1 and CDR2: SGHAT, FQNNGV.

For the CDR3, the DNA is TGTGCCACCAGTGACCCTAGGGGCCCCCATCAGCCCCAGCATTTT. The encoded protein is CATSDPRGPHQPQHF. The chain couples TRBV24-1 to TRBJ1-5; D might be TRBD1 (5 bases). Trimming shortened V by 4 bases and J by 5 bases, and 14 bases separated the two germline ends. Germline loops: CDR1 KGHDR, CDR2 SFDVKD. CDR3 length: 15 amino acids.

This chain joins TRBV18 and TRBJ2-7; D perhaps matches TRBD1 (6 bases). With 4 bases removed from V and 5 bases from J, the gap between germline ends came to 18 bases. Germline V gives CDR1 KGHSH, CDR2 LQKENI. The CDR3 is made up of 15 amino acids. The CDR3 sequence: CASSLSRPGVHEQYF. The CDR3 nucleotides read TGTGCCAGCTCACTGAGTCGACCAGGGGTACACGAGCAGTACTTC.

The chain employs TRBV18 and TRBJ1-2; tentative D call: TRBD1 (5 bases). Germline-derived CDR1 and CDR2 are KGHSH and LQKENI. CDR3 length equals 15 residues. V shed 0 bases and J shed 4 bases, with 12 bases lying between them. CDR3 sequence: CASSPPGALVYGYTF. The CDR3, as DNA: TGTGCCAGCTCACCACCAGGGGCCCTCGTCTATGGCTACACCTTC.

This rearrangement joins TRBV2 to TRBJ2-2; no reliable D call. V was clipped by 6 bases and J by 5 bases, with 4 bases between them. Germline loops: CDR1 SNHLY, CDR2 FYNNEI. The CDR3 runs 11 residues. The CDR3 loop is CASRRTGELFF. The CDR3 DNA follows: TGTGCCAGCAGAAGGACCGGGGAGCTGTTTTTT.

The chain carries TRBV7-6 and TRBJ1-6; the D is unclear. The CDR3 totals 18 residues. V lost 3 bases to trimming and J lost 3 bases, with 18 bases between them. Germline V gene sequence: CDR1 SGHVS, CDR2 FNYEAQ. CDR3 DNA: TGTGCCAGCAGCTTGGCCGCCCCAATGGCAGGCTATAATTCACCCCTCCACTTT. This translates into CASSLAAPMAGYNSPLHF. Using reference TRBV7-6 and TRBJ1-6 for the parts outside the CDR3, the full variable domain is GAGVSQSPRYKVTKRGQDVALRCDPISGHVSLYWYRQALGQGPEFLTYFNYEAQQDKSGLPNDRFSAERPEGSISTLTIQRTEQRDSAMYRCASSLAAPMAGYNSPLHFGNGTRLTVT.

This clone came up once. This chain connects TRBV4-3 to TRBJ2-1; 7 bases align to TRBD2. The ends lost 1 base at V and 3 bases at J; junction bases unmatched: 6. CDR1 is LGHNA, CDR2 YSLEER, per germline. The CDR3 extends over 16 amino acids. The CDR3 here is CASSQALGGSYNEQFF. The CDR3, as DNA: TGCGCCAGCAGCCAAGCCCTCGGCGGGAGCTACAATGAGCAGTTCTTC.

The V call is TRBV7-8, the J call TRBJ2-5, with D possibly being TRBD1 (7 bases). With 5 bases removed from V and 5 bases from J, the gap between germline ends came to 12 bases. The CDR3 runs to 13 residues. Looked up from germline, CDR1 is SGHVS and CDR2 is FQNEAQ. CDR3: CASSQTGRETQYF. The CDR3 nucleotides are TGTGCCAGCAGCCAGACAGGGAGGGAGACCCAGTACTTC. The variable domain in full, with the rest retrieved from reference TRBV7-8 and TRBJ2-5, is GAGVSQSPRYKVAKRGQDVALRCDPISGHVSLFWYQQALGQGPEFLTYFQNEAQLDKSGLPSDRFFAERPEGSVSTLKIQRTQQEDSAVYLCASSQTGRETQYFGPGTRLLVL.